This T cell receptor (beta chain) appears in the sequencing data of a study of response to subunit inactivated influenza vaccine (dated 2018 in TCRdb). Study-wide context: The study used deep quantitative T cell receptor repertoire profiling to track responses to a trivalent subunit inactivated influenza vaccine.

Based on the germline V gene (reference sequence), the CDR1 and CDR2 sequences are LGHDT and YNNKEL. The CDR3 sequence holds 14 residues, the cysteine and phenylalanine included. Just CDR3 DNA is preserved here, 42 bases in frame from base 1. Deletion took 1 base off V and 1 base off J, with a span of 7 bases between the germline ends. Overall study outcomes, separate from this receptor: The authors suggested that each seasonal influenza vaccination may recruit only a limited number of new T cells.

Concerning this clonotype itself: This receptor's antigen is unknown. No clone much larger than this one lies a single base away; base qualities are absent.

The library was produced with RT-PCR. The instrument was an Illumina HiSeq 2500. The public sequencing data were trimmed at Q25 with fastp and processed into clonotypes with MiXCR by TCRdb, which kept only in-frame beta chains. Under each unique CDR3 protein, matching rows form one entry showing the most common genes and DNA. Recorded for this sample are about 580,000 distinct CDR3 sequences; about 15% of them occurred a single time. The biggest ten clones account for over 8.5% of the sample. The starting material was PBMCs from blood, obtained 11 to 12 days after vaccination. The rearrangement combines TRBV3-1 with TRBJ1-1; too little of a D gene remains to name it. This TCR derives from a man aged 50 or older who received an inactivated influenza vaccine. Donor details come from another sample of the same person, matched by shared clones. The CDR3 protein: CASSQGVPNTEAFF. In nucleotides, the sequence is TGTGCCAGCAGCCAAGGGGTCCCGAACACTGAAGCTTTCTTT.